This TCR beta chain was documented in a study of Graves' ophthalmopathy and Graves' hyperthyroidism. Study-level results: The blood repertoire also included most expanded thyroid clonotypes above 0.001 frequency.

The sequenced template was RNA, covering the TCR beta CDR3 region. HTBI-primed first-round RT-PCR preceded second-round multiplex PCR. TCRdb recomputed calls from the multiplex PCR reads with MiXCR, one row per CDR3 protein. The sample includes 620,000 or so distinct CDR3 sequences, roughly 20% of them seen just once. This clonotype occurred a few times. Its antigen is undetermined. CDR1 is MGHDK and CDR2 is SYGVNS in the germline V gene. V gave up 1 base and J gave up 3 bases; unmatched junction bases: 8. CDR3 length equals 16 residues. This TCR was recovered from a woman younger than 30 with stable Graves' hyperthyroidism. Some clones in this sample may be carry-over from other donors' samples. Input material: peripheral blood. The V and J genes are TRBV25-1 and TRBJ2-5; 7 nucleotides line up with TRBD2. The CDR3 is CASSESGGGGKETQYF. For the CDR3, the DNA is TGTGCCAGCAGTGAATCGGGGGGTGGAGGGAAAGAGACCCAGTACTTC.